These 15 T cell receptor beta chains share one sample of origin, sequenced in a study of cytomegalovirus exposure and HLA in healthy donors. Measured with immunoSEQ multiplex PCR; TCRdb has only the in-frame clones, and not every one. This table has about 160,000 clones, 70% to 90% appearing once. Sequencing was carried out using PBMCs. The receptor set was obtained from a woman in her 30s in good health and CMV-seronegative.

The rearrangement links TRBV9 to TRBJ2-2; D is perhaps TRBD1 or TRBD2 (5 bases each). The CDR3 contains 15 residues. The V gene lost 2 bases and the J gene lost 7 bases, with 15 bases spanning the gap. The germline V gene has CDR1 SGDLS and CDR2 YYNGEE. The CDR3 DNA sequence: TGTGCCAGCAGCGTCAGGGAGCCGAGCTTCGGGGAGCTGTTTTTT. Translating gives CASSVREPSFGELFF.

The chain joins TRBV10-3 to TRBJ2-3; D is unresolved. Germline V CDR1 and CDR2: ENHRY, SYGVKD. This CDR3 is built from 12 residues. Trimming removed 0 bases from V and 4 bases from J, with 2 bases in between. CDR3 nucleotide sequence: TGTGCCATCAGTGAGTCCGCAGATACGCAGTATTTT. Its protein is CAISESADTQYF.

This chain connects TRBV7-6 to TRBJ2-1; 8 nucleotides match TRBD2. The germline CDR1 and CDR2 sequences are SGHVS and FNYEAQ. V lost 5 bases to trimming and J lost 4 bases; unmatched junction nucleotides: 7. The CDR3 spans 15 residues. CDR3 nucleotides: TGTGCCAGCAGCCCCCAAGTAGCGGGGTACAATGAGCAGTTCTTC. The encoded protein is CASSPQVAGYNEQFF.

V is TRBV5-1 and J is TRBJ2-7; D remains unclear. V lost 6 bases, J lost 6 bases, and 16 bases lay in between. This CDR3 spans 13 amino acids. The germline V gene encodes CDR1 SGHRS and CDR2 YFSETQ. The chain's CDR3 is CASTRDGWVEQYF. The CDR3 region has the DNA TGCGCCAGCACGCGAGACGGGTGGGTCGAGCAGTACTTC. Variable domain in full (rest from reference TRBV5-1 and TRBJ2-7): KAGVTQTPRYLIKTRGQQVTLSCSPISGHRSVSWYQQTPGQGLQFLFEYFSETQRNKGNFPGRFSGRQFSNSRSEMNVSTLELGDSALYLCASTRDGWVEQYFGPGTRLTVT.

The chain is built from TRBV14 and TRBJ2-7; 9 bases line up with TRBD2. Unmatched junction bases numbered 7, after V lost 1 base and J lost 3 bases. The CDR3 is 16 residues long. Per the germline V gene, CDR1 is SGHDN and CDR2 is FVKESK. The CDR3 nucleotides read TGTGCCAGCAGCCAAGCGCTAGCGGGGCCCTTCTACGAGCAGTACTTC. Its translation: CASSQALAGPFYEQYF. Full variable domain (outside the CDR3, taken from reference TRBV14 and TRBJ2-7): EAGVTQFPSHSVIEKGQTVTLRCDPISGHDNLYWYRRVMGKEIKFLLHFVKESKQDESGMPNNRFLAERTGGTYSTLKVQPAELEDSGVYFCASSQALAGPFYEQYFGPGTRLTVT.

This chain joins TRBV19 and TRBJ1-1, with D possibly TRBD1 on 6 matching bases. Germline lookup yields CDR1 LNHDA and CDR2 SQIVND (reference sequence). V was trimmed by 5 bases and J by 0 bases, leaving 10 bases between them. The CDR3 runs to 14 residues. CDR3: CASSFSGVNTEAFF. The CDR3 DNA follows: TGTGCCAGTAGTTTTTCAGGGGTGAACACTGAAGCTTTCTTT.

J is TRBJ2-5 and V is TRBV6-1, with D perhaps TRBD1 or TRBD2 (5 bases each). The CDR3 has 15 residues. Trimming took off 11 bases at V and 5 bases at J, with 24 bases between the two ends. CDR1 is MNHNS, CDR2 SASEGT, per germline. The CDR3 DNA sequence: TGTGCCGGCGCACGGGGCCAGGTCCCAGGGGAGACCCAGTACTTC. It specifies CAGARGQVPGETQYF.

The chain recombines TRBV19 with TRBJ1-5; D is uncertain. This CDR3 contains 14 residues. The germline V gene has CDR1 LNHDA and CDR2 SQIVND (reference sequence). Trimming cost V 5 bases and J 3 bases, with 11 bases left between them. CDR3 amino acids: CASSWAQTNQPQHF. As DNA, the CDR3 is TGTGCCAGTAGTTGGGCCCAGACCAATCAGCCCCAGCATTTT.

This rearrangement joins TRBV7-8 to TRBJ1-4; no definite D call. The CDR3 sequence is 14 residues long. Germline assignment: CDR1 SGHVS and CDR2 FQNEAQ. V was shortened by 2 bases and J by 8 bases, with 12 bases between the two germline ends. The CDR3 loop reads CASSLSWGEEKLFF. CDR3 coding DNA: TGTGCCAGCAGCTTATCCTGGGGTGAAGAAAAACTGTTTTTT. Complete variable domain (other parts from reference TRBV7-8 and TRBJ1-4): GAGVSQSPRYKVAKRGQDVALRCDPISGHVSLFWYQQALGQGPEFLTYFQNEAQLDKSGLPSDRFFAERPEGSVSTLKIQRTQQEDSAVYLCASSLSWGEEKLFFGSGTQLSVL.

The V call is TRBV28, the J call TRBJ1-2, with 8 bases lining up with TRBD1. The CDR3 contains 16 residues. Losses at the gene ends were 5 bases for V and 6 bases for J; bases not matched to a gene: 14. CDR1 and CDR2 (germline): MDHEN, SYDVKM. CDR3 DNA sequence: TGTGCCAGCAGTATGACAGGGGAACTCAAAAAGAATGGCTACACCTTC. Translating gives CASSMTGELKKNGYTF.

This rearrangement joins TRBV28 to TRBJ2-3, with TRBD2 matching 12 bases. The CDR3 has 16 residues. Germline V gene lookup returns CDR1 MDHEN and CDR2 SYDVKM. Trimming at V came to 4 bases and at J to 2 bases, leaving 4 bases not matched to a gene. Written as DNA, the CDR3 is TGTGCCAGCAGTTCCCGACTAGCGGGAGACACAGATACGCAGTATTTT. Its protein product is CASSSRLAGDTDTQYF.

The chain is built from TRBV6-5 and TRBJ2-1, with D perhaps TRBD2 (6 bases). The ends were cut back, 5 bases at V and 10 bases at J, with 15 bases in the middle. There are 13 residues in the CDR3. Germline V lookup: CDR1 MNHEY, CDR2 SVGAGI. The CDR3 is CASSDSRGREQFF. The CDR3 region has the DNA TGTGCCAGCAGTGACAGCCGGGGGAGAGAGCAGTTCTTC.

The CDR3 DNA reads as TGTGCCAGCAGCTGGCGGACTAGCGGATACAATGAGCAGTTCTTC. This translates into CASSWRTSGYNEQFF. The chain employs TRBV7-2 and TRBJ2-1; 10 bases fit TRBD2. V lost 4 bases and J lost 4; bases outside the gene matches: 4. The CDR3 is 15 amino acids. Germline values: CDR1 SGHTA, CDR2 FQGNSA.

The V and J genes are TRBV10-3 and TRBJ1-1; D not certain. V lost 3 bases and J lost 2, with 10 bases in between. Germline V gives CDR1 ENHRY, CDR2 SYGVKD. The CDR3 has 14 residues. This CDR3 is CAISEYGGNTEAFF. CDR3 bases: TGTGCCATCAGTGAATATGGAGGAAACACTGAAGCTTTCTTT.

This chain joins TRBV6-1 and TRBJ2-5, with TRBD1 as a possible D gene (6 bases). Germline lookup yields CDR1 MNHNS and CDR2 SASEGT. Trimming left V 2 bases short and J 10 bases short, with 23 bases between. The CDR3 covers 16 residues. The CDR3 is CASSEIPGHAAGDQYF. The CDR3, as DNA: TGTGCCAGCAGTGAAATCCCGGGACACGCGGCTGGGGACCAGTACTTC.